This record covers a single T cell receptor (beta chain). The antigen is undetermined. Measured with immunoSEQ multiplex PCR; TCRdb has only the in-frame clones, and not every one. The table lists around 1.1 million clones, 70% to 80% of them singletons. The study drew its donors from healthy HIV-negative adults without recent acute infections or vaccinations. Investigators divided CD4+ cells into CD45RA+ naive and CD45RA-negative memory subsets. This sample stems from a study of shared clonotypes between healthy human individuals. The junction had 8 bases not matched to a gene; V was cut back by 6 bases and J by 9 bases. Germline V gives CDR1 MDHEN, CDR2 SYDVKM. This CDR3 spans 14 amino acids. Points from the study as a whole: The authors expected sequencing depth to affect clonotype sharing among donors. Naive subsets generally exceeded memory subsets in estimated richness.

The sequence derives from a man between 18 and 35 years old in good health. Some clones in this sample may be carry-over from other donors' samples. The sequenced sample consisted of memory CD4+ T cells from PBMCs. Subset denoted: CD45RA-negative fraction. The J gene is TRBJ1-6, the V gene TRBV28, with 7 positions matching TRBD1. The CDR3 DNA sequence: TGTGCCAGCAGCCGTACAGGGGTGAGTTCACCCCTCCACTTT. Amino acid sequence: CASSRTGVSSPLHF. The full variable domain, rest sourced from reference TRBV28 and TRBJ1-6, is DVKVTQSSRYLVKRTGEKVFLECVQDMDHENMFWYRQDPGLGLRLIYFSYDVKMKEKGDIPEGYSVSREKKERFSLILESASTNQTSMYLCASSRTGVSSPLHFGNGTRLTVT.